The T cell receptor beta chain described here comes from a study of blood T cell repertoires in COVID-19. Profiling relied on immunoSEQ multiplex PCR, and the TCRdb table lists in-frame clones only, not all of them. The profile shows more than 95,000 clones, 70% to 90% of them singletons. The V end lost 3 bases, the J end lost 3 bases, and 13 bases lay between the germline ends. This CDR3 comprises 15 residues. Germline loops: CDR1 MNHEY, CDR2 SMNVEV (reference sequence). The specimen sequenced was peripheral blood. The chain joins TRBV27 to TRBJ2-3; D perhaps matches TRBD2 (5 bases). This clonotype was sampled from a man in his 70s who had recovered from COVID-19. For the CDR3, the DNA is TGTGCCAGCAGTTTTCAGAGAGGGTTGACAGATACGCAGTATTTT. Its translation is CASSFQRGLTDTQYF.